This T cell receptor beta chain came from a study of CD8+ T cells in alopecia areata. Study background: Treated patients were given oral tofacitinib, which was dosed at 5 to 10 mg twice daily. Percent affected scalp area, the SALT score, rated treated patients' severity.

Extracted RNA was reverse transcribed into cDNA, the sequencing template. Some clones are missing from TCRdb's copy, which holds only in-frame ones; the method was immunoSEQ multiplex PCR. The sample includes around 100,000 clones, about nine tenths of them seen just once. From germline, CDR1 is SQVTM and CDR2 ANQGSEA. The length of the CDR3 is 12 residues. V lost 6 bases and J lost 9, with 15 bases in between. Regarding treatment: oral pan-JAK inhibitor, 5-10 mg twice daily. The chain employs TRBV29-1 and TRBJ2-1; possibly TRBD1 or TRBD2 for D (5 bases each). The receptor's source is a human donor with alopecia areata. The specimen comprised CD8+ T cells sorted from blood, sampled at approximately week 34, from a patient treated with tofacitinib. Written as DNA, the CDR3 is TGCAGCGTCGAATTTTCAGGGAGTGAGCAGTTCTTC. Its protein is CSVEFSGSEQFF.